This TCR beta chain was identified during a study of blood T cell repertoires in COVID-19. Overall study context: COVID-19 samples collected from the United States, Italy and Spain covered acute and convalescent phases. From T cells, B-cell-depleted T cells, or PBMCs came the material, which was cDNA or gDNA.

CDR1 and CDR2 (germline): SEHNR, FQNEAQ (reference sequence). The CDR3 loop spans 15 amino acids. Trimming removed 1 base from V and 0 bases from J, with 9 bases in between. Profiled with immunoSEQ multiplex PCR; TCRdb holds only in-frame clones, not every one. The table lists over 150,000 clones, 70% to 90% of them singletons. The chain combines TRBV7-9 with TRBJ1-2; D remains unclear. The sequencing input was peripheral blood. The source is a man aged 50-59 years with active or convalescent COVID-19. CDR3 DNA sequence: TGTGCCAGCAGCTTAGGTAGCGCCACTAACTATGGCTACACCTTC. Translated: CASSLGSATNYGYTF. The full variable domain, with the rest looked up from reference TRBV7-9 and TRBJ1-2, is DTGVSQNPRHKITKRGQNVTFRCDPISEHNRLYWYRQTLGQGPEFLTYFQNEAQLEKSRLLSDRFSAERPKGSFSTLEIQRTEQGDSAMYLCASSLGSATNYGYTFGSGTRLTVV.